These 9 T cell receptor beta chains share one sample of origin, sequenced in a study of PD-L1 blockade in urothelial cancer. Sequenced by immunoSEQ multiplex PCR; TCRdb stores in-frame clones only, minus some. This table has roughly 120,000 clones, 70% to 85% appearing once. Time point specified: pretreatment peripheral blood. Source: PBMCs, taken around atezolizumab (anti-PD-L1) treatment. The source of these receptors is a man in his forties or fifties with urothelial cancer.

CDR3: CASSVGLAETYEQYF. CDR3 sequence (DNA): TGTGCCAGCAGCGTAGGACTAGCGGAAACCTACGAGCAGTACTTC. The chain employs TRBV5-5 and TRBJ2-7; 10 bases fit TRBD2. This CDR3 is 15 amino acids long. CDR1 SGHKS and CDR2 YYEKEE come from the germline V gene (reference sequence). The V gene end was trimmed by 4 bases and the J gene end by 2 bases; junction bases not matched to a gene: 6.

This clone was detected only a few times. CDR3 DNA sequence: TGTGCCAGCATCCAAGGGGACAGGGATTCACCCCTCCACTTT. Its translation is CASIQGDRDSPLHF. The rearrangement links TRBV2 to TRBJ1-6, with 9 bases that match TRBD1. V dropped 7 bases and J dropped 8; count of bases not matched to a gene: 6. The CDR3 consists of 14 residues. Germline-derived CDR1 and CDR2 are SNHLY and FYNNEI. The full variable domain, in which reference TRBV2 and TRBJ1-6 provide the parts outside the CDR3, is EPEVTQTPSHQVTQMGQEVILRCVPISNHLYFYWYRQILGQKVEFLVSFYNNEISEKSEIFDDQFSVERPDGSNFTLKIRSTKLEDSAMYFCASIQGDRDSPLHFGNGTRLTVT.

Here the CDR3 DNA reads TGTGCCAGCAGCTTAGGACAGGGGTATTTTGGCGGGATTGATCACGAGCAGTACTTC. Its translation: CASSLGQGYFGGIDHEQYF. The V gene is TRBV11-2, the J gene TRBJ2-7; TRBD1 aligns across 8 bases. Germline V gives CDR1 SGHAT, CDR2 FQNNGV. The junction had 19 bases not matched to a gene; V was cut back by 1 base and J by 5 bases. CDR3 size: 19 residues.

The chain has TRBV5-1 and TRBJ2-1, with 7 nucleotides matching TRBD2. Germline V gene data show CDR1 as SGHRS and CDR2 as YFSETQ. This CDR3 contains 15 residues. V lost 0 bases, J lost 4 bases, and 4 bases stayed unmatched. CDR3 nucleotide sequence: TGCGCCAGCAGCTTGGCGACTAGCTCGTACAATGAGCAGTTCTTC. Translating it yields CASSLATSSYNEQFF.

The V gene is TRBV28, the J gene TRBJ1-2; D is unresolved. CDR1 is MDHEN and CDR2 is SYDVKM in the germline V gene. Trimming shortened V by 9 bases and J by 4 bases, and 12 bases separated the two germline ends. The CDR3 loop spans 12 amino acids. CDR3 in DNA: TGTGCCAGTCAGACGGAGAGCTATGGCTACACCTTC. Its translation is CASQTESYGYTF.

V is TRBV7-9 and J is TRBJ2-1; 9 bases align to TRBD2. J was trimmed by 7 bases and V by 5 bases; bases with no gene match: 12. This CDR3 comprises 16 residues. Germline V lookup: CDR1 SEHNR, CDR2 FQNEAQ (reference sequence). DNA of the CDR3: TGTGCCAGCAGCCCAAGTTTGGGACTAGCTGGTAATGAGCAGTTCTTC. It translates to CASSPSLGLAGNEQFF.

The chain has TRBV2 and TRBJ1-4, with 7 bases matching TRBD1. Germline V lookup: CDR1 SNHLY, CDR2 FYNNEI. With V trimmed by 6 bases and J by 5 bases, 9 bases remained unmatched. The CDR3 length is 15 residues. CDR3: CASREQQGWNEKLFF. For the CDR3, the DNA is TGTGCCAGCAGAGAACAACAGGGGTGGAATGAAAAACTGTTTTTT.

This chain uses TRBV11-2 with TRBJ1-3; no definite D call. V was trimmed by 5 bases and J by 1 base, leaving 3 bases between them. From germline, CDR1 is SGHAT and CDR2 FQNNGV. This CDR3 comprises 12 residues. This CDR3 reads CASSQSGNTIYF. The CDR3 nucleotides read TGTGCCAGCAGCCAGTCTGGAAACACCATATATTTT.

This clone was seen just once. The chain joins TRBV29-1 to TRBJ1-4, with TRBD1 identical over 7 bases. Trimming removed 7 bases from V and 8 bases from J; junction bases left unmatched: 10. From germline, CDR1 is SQVTM and CDR2 ANQGSEA. The CDR3 sequence is 13 residues long. The CDR3 region is CSGYRGEGEKLFF. CDR3 DNA sequence: TGCAGCGGGTACAGGGGAGAGGGCGAAAAACTGTTTTTT.